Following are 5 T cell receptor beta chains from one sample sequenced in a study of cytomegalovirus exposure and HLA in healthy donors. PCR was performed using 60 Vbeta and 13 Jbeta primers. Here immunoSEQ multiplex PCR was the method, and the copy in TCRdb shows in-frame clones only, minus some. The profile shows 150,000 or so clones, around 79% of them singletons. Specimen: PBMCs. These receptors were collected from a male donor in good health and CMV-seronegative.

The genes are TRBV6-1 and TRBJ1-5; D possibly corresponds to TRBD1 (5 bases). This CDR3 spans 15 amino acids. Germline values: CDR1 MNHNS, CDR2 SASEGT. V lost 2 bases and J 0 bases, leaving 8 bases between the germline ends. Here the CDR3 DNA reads TGTGCCAGCAGTGAATCCAGGGCTAGCAATCAGCCCCAGCATTTT. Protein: CASSESRASNQPQHF.

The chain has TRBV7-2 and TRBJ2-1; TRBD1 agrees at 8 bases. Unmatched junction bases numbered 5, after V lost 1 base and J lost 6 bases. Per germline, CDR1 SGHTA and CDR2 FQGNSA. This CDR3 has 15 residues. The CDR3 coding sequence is TGTGCCAGCAGCTTAGGGACAGGGAAGTTCAATGAGCAGTTCTTC. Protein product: CASSLGTGKFNEQFF.

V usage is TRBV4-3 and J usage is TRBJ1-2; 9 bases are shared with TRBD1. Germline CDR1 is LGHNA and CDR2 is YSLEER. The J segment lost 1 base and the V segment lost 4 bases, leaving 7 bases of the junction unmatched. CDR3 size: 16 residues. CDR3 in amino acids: CASSPSRQGGNYGYTF. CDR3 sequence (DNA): TGCGCCAGCAGCCCTAGTCGACAGGGGGGTAACTATGGCTACACCTTC.

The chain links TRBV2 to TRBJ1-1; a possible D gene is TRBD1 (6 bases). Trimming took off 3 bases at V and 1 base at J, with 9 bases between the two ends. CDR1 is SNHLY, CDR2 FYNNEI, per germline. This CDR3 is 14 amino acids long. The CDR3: CASSERGSNTEAFF. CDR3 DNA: TGTGCCAGCAGTGAGAGGGGGTCGAACACTGAAGCTTTCTTT.

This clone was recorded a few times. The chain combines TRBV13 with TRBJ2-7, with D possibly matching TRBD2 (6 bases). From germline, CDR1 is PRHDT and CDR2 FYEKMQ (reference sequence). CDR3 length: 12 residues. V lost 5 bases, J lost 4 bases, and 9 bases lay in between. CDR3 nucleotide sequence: TGTGCCAGCAGCCCCGGGACTTACGAGCAGTACTTC. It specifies CASSPGTYEQYF.